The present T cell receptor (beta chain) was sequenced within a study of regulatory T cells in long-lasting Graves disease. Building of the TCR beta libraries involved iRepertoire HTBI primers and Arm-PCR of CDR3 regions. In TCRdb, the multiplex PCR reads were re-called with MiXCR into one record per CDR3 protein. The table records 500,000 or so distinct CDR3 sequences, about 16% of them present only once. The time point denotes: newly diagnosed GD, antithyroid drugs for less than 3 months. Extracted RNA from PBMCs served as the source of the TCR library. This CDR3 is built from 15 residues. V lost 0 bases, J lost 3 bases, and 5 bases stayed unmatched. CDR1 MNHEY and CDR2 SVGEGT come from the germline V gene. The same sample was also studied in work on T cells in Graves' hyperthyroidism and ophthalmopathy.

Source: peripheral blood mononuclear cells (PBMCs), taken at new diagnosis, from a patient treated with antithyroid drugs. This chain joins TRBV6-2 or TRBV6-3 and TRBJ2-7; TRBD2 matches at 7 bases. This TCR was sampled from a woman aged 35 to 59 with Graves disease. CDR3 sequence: CASSYSNGDYYEQYF. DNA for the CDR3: TGTGCCAGCAGTTACTCGAACGGGGACTACTACGAGCAGTACTTC.